This TCR beta chain stems from a study of cytomegalovirus exposure and HLA in healthy donors. The study's findings and limits: It was confirmed in vitro that a few of the CMV-associated chains were specific for CMV antigens. According to a subsequent analysis, TCR clusters from the first cohort were inclined to appear together in the roughly 130 validation repertoires.

TCRdb's copy holds only in-frame clones and misses some; the assay was immunoSEQ multiplex PCR. The data show roughly 330,000 clones, 75% to 90% seen once. As regards this clone: Antigen unknown.

CDR3 length equals 15 residues. Deletions cut 4 bases from V and 0 bases from J, with 10 bases between. Germline CDR1 and CDR2: SNHLY and FYNNEI. The TCR sequence derives from a woman younger than 45 in good health and CMV-seropositive. V is TRBV2 and J is TRBJ1-3; D ambiguous. Sequencing was carried out using PBMCs. The DNA for the CDR3 is TGTGCCAGCAGTGTGGAGGGTACCTCTGGAAACACCATATATTTT. Amino acid sequence: CASSVEGTSGNTIYF.